Reported below is one T cell receptor (beta chain). This record comes from a study of shared clonotypes between healthy human individuals. CDR3 size: 13 residues. V was clipped by 6 bases and J by 4 bases, with 13 bases between them. Germline-derived CDR1 and CDR2 are SNHLY and FYNNEI. Terminally differentiated effector memory CD45RA+ cells were excluded from the naive CD8 cells, which were CD45RO-negative and positively selected for CCR7. Clones were sequenced by immunoSEQ multiplex PCR, and TCRdb holds only the in-frame ones, with some missing. This table holds some 2 million clones, approximately 94% found once.

This chain uses TRBV2 with TRBJ2-7; D gene unclear. This sequence was found in a man between 18 and 35 years old in good health. The sequenced sample was naive CD8+ T cells sorted from blood. DNA of the CDR3: TGTGCCAGCAGGCCCCTAGGGTGGTACGAGCAGTACTTC. This codes for CASRPLGWYEQYF.